This T cell receptor beta chain was sequenced for a study of shared clonotypes between healthy human individuals (dated by TCRdb to 2018 to 2020). Looking at the study overall: Three men and two women, aged 18 to 49 years, made up the cohort. For each donor, three plates each were used for CD4 naive and CD4 memory, two plates were used for CD8 naive, and one plate was used for CD8 memory. To estimate repertoire size and how much clonotypes are shared between individuals, the study performed deep sequencing of blood TCR repertoires from 4 to 6 healthy adults. Libraries were prepared and TCR repertoires were sequenced by different laboratories using diverse techniques, in order to increase sequencing depth and limit assay-specific biases. Leukapheresis yielded between about 0.94 and 9 billion PBMCs per donor. On the study overall, not on this receptor specifically: Because the study included only a small number of donors, the genetic and exposure-history diversity represented was limited. Sampling was restricted to blood, and TCR repertoires in tissue are likely to differ from TCR repertoires in blood. Sharing across a few donors was observed for around 5% of naive CD4, 3% to 3.5% of naive CD8, over 2% of memory CD4, and around 0.44% of memory CD8 clonotypes. Even with the large sequencing depth, rarefaction of the sorted-subset datasets indicated that sequencing was incomplete. Clonotypes shared by all four sorted-subset donors showed higher generation probabilities than non-shared clonotypes. Pairwise subsampling indicated that sequencing depth was expected to affect the degree of clonotype sharing among donors. Naive subsets generally had larger estimated clonotype richness than memory subsets.

Using the deep immunoSEQ assay, TCR CDR3 regions were amplified from genomic DNA by multiplex PCR. Genomic DNA extracted from each cell subset was distributed evenly over all wells of several immunoSEQ 96-well plates, and each plate served as one replicate. For sorted subsets, each replicate PCR was loaded with roughly 200 ng genomic DNA, equivalent to 30,000 to 35,000 T cell genomes. The purified libraries were quantified using a Qubit 3.0 fluorometer, sized with a Bioanalyzer 2100, and then quantified again using the KAPA Library Quantification kit. A separate single-read 150-cycle Illumina NextSeq 550 flow cell was used to sequence each immunoSEQ 96-well plate. From the authors' description of their analysis: The immunoSEQ output contained only junctional sequences without quality scores, so filtering could not match that applied to full-length reads. To assign V/J genes and CDR3, sequences were annotated against IMGT germline references using PyIR, a Python wrapper for IgBLAST v1.9. Reads were removed for weak V/J assignments (E-value above 1e-6), missing CDR3, stop codons, out-of-frame junctions, or ambiguous translated residues. V3J clonotypes were defined as sequences sharing the same inferred V gene, J gene, and CDR3 amino acid sequence. Percentage overlap between repertoires was computed as shared unique clonotypes divided by the size of the smaller repertoire. Repertoire richness was assessed with RTK rarefaction, the Chao1 estimator, and Recon v2.1 estimates of unobserved clonotypes. For all TCRbeta clonotypes obtained by the gDNA method from several donors, generation probabilities were computed with OLGA. TCRdb limited this immuneACCESS table to in-frame rearrangements with V and J called. A share of clones is missing; checked studies link under half to unresolved V genes, and the rest is unexplained. That table is the source of V, J and clone size, and D and trimming were worked out from the DNA. The sample has about 2.3 million clones on record, less than 95% of them singletons. In total, the top ten clones hold 0.3% to 0.4% of the sample.

The CDR3 measures 17 amino acids from cysteine to phenylalanine. Here the CDR3 DNA is all that survives: 51 bases in frame from base 1. Compared with germline, V lacks 0 bases and J lacks 3 bases; bases without a gene match: 3. The germline V gene specifies LGHNA as CDR1 and YNFKEQ as CDR2. To note about this clone: Its specific antigen is unknown. The sample holds no much larger clone one base away, and base qualities are not on file.

Healthy HIV-negative adults with no recently reported acute infections or vaccinations were included as donors. All donors were Caucasian adults living in Nashville, Tennessee, USA. Magnetic negative selection was used to enrich CD4+ T cells, after which naive cells were positively selected on CD45RA and the negative fraction became the memory subset. Blood was collected by leukapheresis, and PBMCs were isolated by Ficoll-Histopaque density gradient centrifugation and then cryopreserved in liquid nitrogen vapor phase. Analytical flow cytometry was used to check the purity and quantity of every magnetically sorted T cell population. Genomic DNA was isolated from each sorted fraction and quantified by UV absorbance on a Nanodrop 2000c.

This clonotype originated in a man aged 18 to 30 in good health. Some clones in this sample may be carry-over from other donors' samples. This receptor chain uses TRBV4-2 and TRBJ2-1; TRBD2 lines up with 12 middle nucleotides. The sample consisted of naive CD4+ T cells from PBMCs. Sample cell subset or site, as interpreted from the label and publication: CD45RA+ positively selected. The base sequence is TGTGCCAGCAGCCAAGAATCTAGCGGGAGGGTCTACAATGAGCAGTTCTTC. It translates to CASSQESSGRVYNEQFF.